This T cell receptor beta chain appears in the sequencing data of a study of regulatory dendritic cells for organ transplantation (dated by TCRdb to 2015 to 2018). Regarding the study in general: TCRbeta repertoires were sequenced from sorted naive and memory CD4+ and CD8+ T cells before and after allostimulation with regulatory or mature dendritic cells. General study outcomes and caveats: Naive CD4+ and CD8+ T cells showed highly diverse repertoires, whereas memory cells were less diverse and memory CD8+ cells were the most oligoclonal. Of the resting subsets, the one holding the most alloreactive TCR clonotypes was memory CD8+ T cells. Allostimulation expanded memory CD8+ clones in both subjects, but regulatory dendritic cells appeared to induce more limited expansion than mature dendritic cells. Only a couple of subjects were sequenced, and the authors noted considerable between-individual heterogeneity in the alloreactive memory CD8+ T cell pool.

Naive T cells were sorted as CD45RA+ and memory T cells as CD45RO+ CD4+ or CD8+ cells by FACS. A couple of healthy control subjects provided the T cells used for TCR sequencing. For the mixed lymphocyte reactions, sorted T cell subsets left unstimulated acted as baseline controls. The Qiagen DNeasy Blood & Tissue Kit was used to extract genomic DNA. TCRbeta CDR3 regions were amplified by multiplexed two-step PCR using Vbeta-specific forward primers and Jbeta-specific reverse primers. Through the immunoSEQ service, TCRbeta libraries were sequenced on an Illumina instrument. Regarding the original processing steps: IMGT annotation was used to assign V, D and J genes, and synthetic CDR3 analogues were used to correct the counts for multiplex PCR bias. The immunoSEQ Analyzer calculated repertoire clonality as one minus the normalized Shannon entropy. Clonal expansion was defined using Fisher's exact test with Benjamini-Hochberg false discovery rate control and a two-tailed threshold of P<0.01. Entries here come from immuneACCESS through TCRdb and include only in-frame sequences with V and J called. Some clones fail to appear in such tables; in the studies checked, an unresolved V gene covers under half of the shortfall, and the cause of the remainder is unknown. For V, J and clone size, that table is used; D and trimming come from the DNA. The sample table holds approximately 35,000 clones, of which approximately 88% were seen once. The ten largest clones represent more than 0.055% of the sample.

Based on the germline V gene (reference sequence), the CDR1 and CDR2 sequences are SGHNT and YYREEE. V lost 4 bases and J lost 1 base; the stretch between them is 21 bases long. Including the terminal cysteine and phenylalanine, the CDR3 comprises 19 residues. Solely the CDR3 DNA is kept, with 57 bases framed from the first base. With regard to this clone: Its antigen is unknown. The sample holds no much larger clone one base away, and base qualities are not on file.

This chain is built from TRBV5-4 and TRBJ2-6, with the D gene too uncertain to name. This clonotype originated in a human donor in good health. The sample consisted of naive CD4+ T cells from blood. The cell subset or site label corresponds to: CD45RA+ naive T cells. The CDR3 reads CASSTYRVEQDSGANVLTF. Read as DNA, the sequence is TGTGCCAGCAGCACATACCGGGTCGAACAAGATTCTGGGGCCAACGTCCTGACTTTC.